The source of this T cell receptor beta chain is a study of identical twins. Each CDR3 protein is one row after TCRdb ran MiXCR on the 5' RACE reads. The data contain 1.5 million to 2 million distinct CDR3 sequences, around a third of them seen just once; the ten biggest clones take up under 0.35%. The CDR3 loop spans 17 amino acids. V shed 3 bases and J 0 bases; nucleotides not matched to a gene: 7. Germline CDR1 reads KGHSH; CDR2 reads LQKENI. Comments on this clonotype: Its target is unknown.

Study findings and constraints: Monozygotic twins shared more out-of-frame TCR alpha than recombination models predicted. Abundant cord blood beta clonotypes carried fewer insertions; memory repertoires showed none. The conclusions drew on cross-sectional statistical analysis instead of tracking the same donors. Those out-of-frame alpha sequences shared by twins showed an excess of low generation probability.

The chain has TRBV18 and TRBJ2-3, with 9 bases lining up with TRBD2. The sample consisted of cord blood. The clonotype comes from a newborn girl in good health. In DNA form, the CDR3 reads TGTGCCAGCTCACCTGTATTAGCGGGAGTAAGCACAGATACGCAGTATTTT. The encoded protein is CASSPVLAGVSTDTQYF. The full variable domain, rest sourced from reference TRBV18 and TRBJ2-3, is NAGVMQNPRHLVRRRGQEARLRCSPMKGHSHVYWYRQLPEEGLKFMVYLQKENIIDESGMPKERFSAEFPKEGPSILRIQQVVRGDSAAYFCASSPVLAGVSTDTQYFGPGTRLTVL.